These 18 T cell receptor beta chains share one sample of origin, sequenced in a study of blood T cell repertoires in COVID-19. Sequencing used immunoSEQ multiplex PCR; TCRdb keeps in-frame clones, though not all of them. The sample has about 340,000 clones, about 90% seen once. Sequences were obtained from peripheral blood. All receptors derive from a woman in her forties or fifties with COVID-19, enrolled during active disease.

The rearrangement uses TRBV7-2 and TRBJ1-6; TRBD1 matches at 9 bases. Germline V CDR1 and CDR2: SGHTA, FQGNSA. V shed 2 bases and J 10 bases; nucleotides not matched to a gene: 6. The CDR3 length is 15 residues. The CDR3 loop is CASSLRGTGFSPLHF. The CDR3 DNA reads as TGTGCCAGCAGCTTACGTGGGACAGGGTTCTCACCCCTCCACTTT.

This chain uses TRBV6-5 with TRBJ2-7; the match to TRBD1 covers 7 bases. In germline, CDR1 is MNHEY, CDR2 SVGAGI. The trim removed 2 bases at V and 5 bases at J, leaving 3 bases unmatched. CDR3 length: 13 residues. The chain's CDR3 is CASSYNRGNEQYF. CDR3 DNA: TGTGCCAGCAGTTACAACAGGGGAAACGAGCAGTACTTC.

As for this clone: The same CDR3 can be traced to other DNA sequences in this sample. This chain joins TRBV2 and TRBJ1-5; D may be TRBD1 (5 bases). V shed 6 bases and J shed 2 bases, with 14 bases lying between them. The CDR3 extends over 15 amino acids. Germline V gene lookup returns CDR1 SNHLY and CDR2 FYNNEI. CDR3 DNA: TGTGCCAGCAGCGGCCAGGGTATTGGCAATCAGCCCCAGCATTTT. This codes for CASSGQGIGNQPQHF.

CDR3 sequence reads: CASGPRGAGTRKETQYF. Here the CDR3 DNA reads TGTGCCAGCGGTCCAAGAGGCGCCGGGACTCGGAAAGAGACCCAGTACTTC. The gene calls are TRBV2 and TRBJ2-5; TRBD2 might be the D (6 bases). Germline assignment: CDR1 SNHLY and CDR2 FYNNEI. Trimming cost V 8 bases and J 3 bases, with 25 bases left between them. The length of the CDR3 is 17 residues.

V usage is TRBV12-5 and J usage is TRBJ1-5; TRBD1 aligns across 9 bases. The CDR3 has 14 residues. The germline gives CDR1 LGHNT, CDR2 FRNRAP. V lost 4 bases and J lost 6; bases outside the gene matches: 4. CDR3 nucleotide sequence: TGTGCTAGTGGTTCTCTGGGACAGGGTCAGCCCCAGCATTTT. Translating gives CASGSLGQGQPQHF.

The V call is TRBV12-2, the J call TRBJ2-7; the table's D gene call, TRBD2, was not cross checked with the DNA. TRBV12-2 is recorded as a pseudogene. The CDR3 is 19 amino acids. The CDR3 spells CASRLVGPSGMFLPYEQYF. The CDR3, as DNA: TGTGCAAGTCGCTTAGTAGGTCCTAGCGGGATGTTTCTTCCCTACGAGCAGTACTTC.

This chain connects TRBV18 to TRBJ2-1; 8 bases line up with TRBD1. Germline values: CDR1 KGHSH, CDR2 LQKENI. V shed 9 bases, J shed 1 base, and the junction held 2 bases outside the gene matches. This CDR3 has 13 residues. The CDR3: CASRTGSYNEQFF. Written as DNA, the CDR3 is TGTGCCAGTAGGACAGGGTCCTACAATGAGCAGTTCTTC.

The chain carries TRBV19 and TRBJ1-1; a weak D match, TRBD1 (6 bases). Germline V gives CDR1 LNHDA, CDR2 SQIVND (reference sequence). The CDR3 sequence is 14 residues long. V was shortened by 3 bases and J by 5 bases, with 13 bases between the two germline ends. The CDR3 coding sequence is TGTGCCAGTAGTATTGAGGGACATTTGACTGAAGCTTTCTTT. Encoded protein: CASSIEGHLTEAFF.

The CDR3 reads CASSMPATGRNTIYF. CDR3 DNA: TGTGCCAGTAGTATGCCCGCGACAGGCCGAAACACCATATATTTT. The chain joins TRBV19 to TRBJ1-3; the D gene is possibly TRBD1 (6 bases). The CDR3 runs 15 residues. Trimming took 3 bases from V and 5 from J, leaving 14 bases between them. CDR1 LNHDA and CDR2 SQIVND come from the germline V gene (reference sequence).

The CDR3 coding sequence is TGTGCCAGCAGCCCCGGTATTAGCACAGATACGCAGTATTTT. Protein: CASSPGISTDTQYF. V is TRBV3-1 (or the pseudogene TRBV3-2) and J is TRBJ2-3; D not certain. Germline-derived CDR1 and CDR2 are LGHDT and YNNKEL (reference sequence). There are 14 residues in the CDR3. Trimming stripped 4 bases from V and 0 bases from J, with 8 bases between.

The CDR3 bases are TGTGCCAGCGCTCTACAGGGTATTGACGAGCAGTACTTC. Protein: CASALQGIDEQYF. The chain links TRBV12-3 or TRBV12-4 to TRBJ2-7, with D perhaps TRBD1 (6 bases). The CDR3 has 13 residues. Trimming took 8 bases from V and 5 from J, leaving 16 bases between them.

The sample holds one count of this clone. This sequence joins TRBV27 and TRBJ1-5, with TRBD1 identical over 9 bases. CDR3 length equals 15 residues. Trimming at V came to 5 bases and at J to 6 bases, leaving 8 bases not matched to a gene. The germline V gene has CDR1 MNHEY and CDR2 SMNVEV (reference sequence). The CDR3 sequence is CASSGDRDLGQPQHF. CDR3 nucleotide sequence: TGTGCCAGCAGTGGGGACAGGGACTTAGGTCAGCCCCAGCATTTT.

This sequence joins TRBV24-1 and TRBJ1-2; possible D gene TRBD1, 6 bases. Germline V gives CDR1 KGHDR, CDR2 SFDVKD. This CDR3 has 14 amino acids. Trimming removed 4 bases from V and 3 bases from J, with 11 bases in between. CDR3 sequence (DNA): TGTGCCACCAGTGAGTGGGGGCGAGACTATGGCTACACCTTC. As protein: CATSEWGRDYGYTF.

The V and J genes are TRBV19 and TRBJ1-2, with D possibly TRBD1 on 6 matching bases. Germline CDR1 and CDR2: LNHDA and SQIVND (reference sequence). CDR3 length: 13 residues. V lost 6 bases and J 6 bases, leaving 14 bases between the germline ends. This CDR3 is CASSITGRHGYTF. The CDR3 DNA reads as TGTGCCAGTAGCATAACAGGGCGTCATGGCTACACCTTC.

The rearrangement uses TRBV19 and TRBJ1-2; unclear D gene. The CDR3 covers 13 residues. Trimming took 4 bases from V and 5 from J, leaving 11 bases between them. The germline V gene has CDR1 LNHDA and CDR2 SQIVND (reference sequence). Here the CDR3 DNA reads TGTGCCAGTAGTACGGGATTGGGGTATGGCTACACCTTC. Translation gives CASSTGLGYGYTF. Drawing the rest from reference TRBV19 and TRBJ1-2, the complete variable domain is DGGITQSPKYLFRKEGQNVTLSCEQNLNHDAMYWYRQDPGQGLRLIYYSQIVNDFQKGDIAEGYSVSREKKESFPLTVTSAQKNPTAFYLCASSTGLGYGYTFGSGTRLTVV.

The V call is TRBV7-9, the J call TRBJ1-4; the D is unclear. Trimming cost V 0 bases and J 3 bases, with 8 bases left between them. The germline V gene has CDR1 SEHNR and CDR2 FQNEAQ (reference sequence). The CDR3 extends over 15 amino acids. CDR3 nucleotides: TGTGCCAGCAGCTTAGCCTATACGGCTAATGAAAAACTGTTTTTT. This gives the protein CASSLAYTANEKLFF.

The chain employs TRBV30 and TRBJ2-5, with TRBD2 matching over 13 bases. This CDR3 spans 15 amino acids. V gave up 2 bases and J gave up 4 bases; unmatched junction bases: 4. The V gene's germline CDR1 is GTSNPN and CDR2 SVGIG (reference sequence). The CDR3 spells CAWSPGLAGAETQYF. CDR3 nucleotides: TGTGCCTGGAGTCCCGGACTAGCGGGAGCAGAGACCCAGTACTTC.

The rearrangement links TRBV7-9 to TRBJ2-5; D may be TRBD1 (5 bases). The CDR3 runs 15 residues. The V end was cut by 1 base, the J end by 5 bases, with 14 bases between. The germline V gene has CDR1 SEHNR and CDR2 FQNEAQ (reference sequence). The CDR3 nucleotides are TGTGCCAGCAGCTTAGTAGGGGCAGGGTTGGAGACCCAGTACTTC. Its translation is CASSLVGAGLETQYF. Full variable domain (rest looked up from reference TRBV7-9 and TRBJ2-5): DTGVSQNPRHKITKRGQNVTFRCDPISEHNRLYWYRQTLGQGPEFLTYFQNEAQLEKSRLLSDRFSAERPKGSFSTLEIQRTEQGDSAMYLCASSLVGAGLETQYFGPGTRLLVL.